Described below is a single T cell receptor beta chain sequence and its context. The germline V gene encodes CDR1 MNHEY and CDR2 SVGAGI. This CDR3 region has 13 residues. V was pared by 2 bases and J by 12 bases, with 7 bases of the junction left unmatched. In the original analysis: Amplification of reference gene primers was used by the study to estimate nucleated cell counts. The assay was immunoSEQ multiplex PCR, and TCRdb's table has in-frame clones only and misses some. V, J and clone size were drawn from that table, and D and trimming were deduced from the DNA. The table lists roughly 220,000 clones, around 83% of them singletons, with 2.5% to 3.5% in the top ten. This record belongs to a study of blood T cell repertoires in COVID-19. Study in general: Sites in the United States, Italy and Spain provided acute and convalescent COVID-19 samples. T cells, B-cell-depleted T cells, or PBMCs provided the cDNA or gDNA that served as material.

The gene calls are TRBV6-5 and TRBJ2-1, with TRBD1 identical over 7 bases. The TCR comes from a man aged 45 to 65 who had recovered from COVID-19. Sequencing was carried out using peripheral blood. CDR3 amino acids: CASSYPQRGRQFF. In DNA, the CDR3 is TGTGCCAGCAGTTACCCCCAAAGGGGGCGGCAGTTCTTC.